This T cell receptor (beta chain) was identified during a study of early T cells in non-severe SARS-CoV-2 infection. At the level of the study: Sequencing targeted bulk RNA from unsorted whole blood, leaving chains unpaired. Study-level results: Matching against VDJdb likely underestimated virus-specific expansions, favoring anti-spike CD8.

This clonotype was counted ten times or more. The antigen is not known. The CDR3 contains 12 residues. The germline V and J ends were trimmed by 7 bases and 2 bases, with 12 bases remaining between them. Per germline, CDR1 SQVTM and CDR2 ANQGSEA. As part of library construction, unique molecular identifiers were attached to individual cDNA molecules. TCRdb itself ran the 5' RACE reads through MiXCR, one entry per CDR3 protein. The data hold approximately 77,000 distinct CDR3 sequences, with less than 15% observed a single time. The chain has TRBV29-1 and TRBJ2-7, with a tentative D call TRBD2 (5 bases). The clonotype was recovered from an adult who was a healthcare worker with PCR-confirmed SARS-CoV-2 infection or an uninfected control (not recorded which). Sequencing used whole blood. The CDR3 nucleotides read TGCAGCGGGGGAGTCAGTGCCTACGAGCAGTACTTC. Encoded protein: CSGGVSAYEQYF.